This TCR beta chain was retrieved from a study of T cells in Graves' hyperthyroidism and ophthalmopathy. Overall study: Once the initial diagnosis was made, peripheral blood was obtained before any treatment.

This clonotype was recorded many times. Its specificity is unknown. The TCR beta CDR3 regions underwent amplification using RNA transcripts as the source. An initial round of RT-PCR targeting the TCR CDR3 relied on the HTBI primer set. TCRdb passed the multiplex PCR reads through MiXCR, listing each CDR3 protein once. Here the sample spans around 520,000 distinct CDR3 sequences, around 15% being singletons. Findings of the study overall: The model identified upcoming ophthalmopathy a median roughly 6.5 months ahead of onset. Also found in blood were most expanded thyroid clonotypes above 0.001.

This clonotype originated in a woman between 40 and 50 years old with Graves' hyperthyroidism. Sequenced material: blood.

The CDR3 spells CASSQITYTEAFF. The CDR3 DNA reads TGTGCCAGCAGCCAGATTACCTACACTGAAGCTTTCTTT. The chain has TRBV3-1 and TRBJ1-1; D gene unclear. The germline gives CDR1 LGHDT, CDR2 YNNKEL (reference sequence). The CDR3 covers 13 residues. V shed 3 bases and J shed 3 bases, with 8 bases lying between them.